The present entry profiles one T cell receptor (beta chain) with its context. Its antigen is undetermined. Clones were read by immunoSEQ multiplex PCR, and TCRdb kept only the in-frame ones, dropping some. Among about 12,000 clones listed, roughly 80% were seen once. J lost 6 bases, V lost 4 bases, and 13 bases had no gene match. From germline, CDR1 is SGDLS and CDR2 YYNGEE. The CDR3 is 17 residues long. These data come from a study of OX40 agonist ivuxolimab in advanced cancers. Broader study findings: In the 0.1 to 3.0 mg/kg range, CD4+ and CD8+ blood T cells had expanded clonally by week 6.

The V gene is TRBV9, the J gene TRBJ1-4; 9 nucleotides match TRBD1. The sequencing here drew on CD4+ or CD8+ T cells sorted from blood, taken in a trial of the OX40 agonist ivuxolimab. The TCR originated in an adult with an advanced solid tumor such as melanoma, head and neck, liver or kidney cancer. Here the CDR3 reads CASSSGTGSFNDEKLFF. The CDR3 nucleotides read TGTGCCAGCAGCTCCGGGACAGGGTCTTTTAATGATGAAAAACTGTTTTTT.